This T cell receptor (beta chain) was observed in a study of T cell responses to AZD1222 COVID-19 vaccine. The CDR3 consists of 16 residues. Germline CDR1 is GTSNPN and CDR2 is SVGIG (reference sequence). Trimming shortened V by 2 bases and J by 2 bases, and 18 bases separated the two germline ends. Measured with immunoSEQ multiplex PCR; TCRdb has only the in-frame clones, and not every one. The table has around 160,000 clones, around 83% seen once. Worth noting for this clone: Its specificity is not known.

Study results and limitations: Nearly half of spike-specific TCRs reportedly go after variant regions that carry no mutations. AZD1222 recipients seropositive at baseline numbered only six or seven. Two AZD1222 administrations were followed by greater Spike-specific TCR breadth and depth. Donor demographics were predominantly white British with a female majority; clonal diversity may be underestimated.

This chain uses TRBV30 with TRBJ1-2; possible D gene TRBD1, 6 bases. The sample in question was peripheral blood, obtained on day 0 of MenACWY control vaccination. The TCR comes from an adult in good health. The CDR3 DNA reads TGTGCCTGGAGTTCCCCACGAGGGGGGGAGAACTATGGCTACACCTTC. Protein: CAWSSPRGGENYGYTF.